What follows are 6 T cell receptor beta chains derived from one specimen sequenced in a study of OX40 agonist ivuxolimab in advanced cancers. TCRdb's copy holds only in-frame clones and misses some; the assay was immunoSEQ multiplex PCR. The table lists 6,500 or so clones, around 79% of them singletons, with 25% to 30% in the top ten. The input for sequencing was CD4+ or CD8+ T cells sorted from blood, taken in a trial of the OX40 agonist ivuxolimab. The receptor source for this set is an adult with an advanced solid tumor such as melanoma, head and neck, liver or kidney cancer.

The chain carries TRBV5-5 and TRBJ1-1, with D uncertain. The CDR3 has 13 amino acids. Trimming removed 1 base at V and 0 bases at J, with 4 bases between. Germline-derived CDR1 and CDR2 are SGHKS and YYEKEE (reference sequence). CDR3 loop: CASSLFLNTEAFF. The CDR3 DNA reads as TGTGCCAGCAGCTTGTTTCTGAACACTGAAGCTTTCTTT. The full variable domain, in which reference TRBV5-5 and TRBJ1-1 provide the parts outside the CDR3, is DAGVTQSPTHLIKTRGQQVTLRCSPISGHKSVSWYQQVLGQGPQFIFQYYEKEERGRGNFPDRFSARQFPNYSSELNVNALLLGDSALYLCASSLFLNTEAFFGQGTRLTVV.

This clone is hyperexpanded within its sample. The V and J genes are TRBV7-8 and TRBJ2-7; D is possibly TRBD1 (6 bases). Germline V CDR1 and CDR2: SGHVS, FQNEAQ. This CDR3 is built from 15 residues. Trimming removed 4 bases at V and 0 bases at J, with 13 bases between. The CDR3 DNA sequence: TGTGCCAGCAGCTACAGGACAGTTAGCTCCTACGAGCAGTACTTC. It is translated as CASSYRTVSSYEQYF.

This clone is classed as large (0.1 to 1%). The chain combines TRBV2 with TRBJ1-2, with TRBD1 matching over 8 bases. The CDR3 loop spans 15 amino acids. CDR1 and CDR2 (germline): SNHLY, FYNNEI. The V and J ends lost 6 bases and 7 bases, in that order; junction bases with no gene match: 13. The CDR3 region is CASRPPDREVGGYTF. The CDR3 DNA is TGTGCCAGCAGACCCCCGGACAGGGAAGTAGGTGGCTACACCTTC.

The CDR3 bases are TGTGCCAGCAGCTTGGGGGCAGGCGTATACGAGCAGTACTTC. Protein: CASSLGAGVYEQYF. The chain recombines TRBV5-6 with TRBJ2-7, with D hard to call. CDR3 length: 14 amino acids. Germline lookup yields CDR1 SGHDT and CDR2 YYEEEE. Trimming took 0 bases from V and 4 from J, leaving 11 bases between them.

With regard to this clone: This same CDR3 is encoded by further DNA sequences in the sample. The chain uses TRBV4-1 and TRBJ2-1; possibly TRBD1 for D (5 bases). This CDR3 is built from 14 residues. The V gene lost 1 base and the J gene lost 8 bases, with 12 bases spanning the gap. Germline CDR1 MGHRA, CDR2 YSYEKL. The CDR3 loop reads CASSQAAGYDEQFF. CDR3 sequence (DNA): TGCGCCAGCAGCCAAGCAGCAGGGTACGATGAGCAGTTCTTC.

This chain uses TRBV18 with TRBJ2-5; 9 nucleotides line up with TRBD1. Near its end, the DNA agrees better with TRBJ2-7, so the J call may be wrong. Germline values: CDR1 KGHSH, CDR2 LQKENI. The CDR3 is 16 amino acids. The CDR3 loop reads CASSPENRDRVYEQYF. The DNA of the CDR3 is TGTGCCAGCTCACCAGAAAACCGGGACAGGGTCTACGAGCAGTACTTC.